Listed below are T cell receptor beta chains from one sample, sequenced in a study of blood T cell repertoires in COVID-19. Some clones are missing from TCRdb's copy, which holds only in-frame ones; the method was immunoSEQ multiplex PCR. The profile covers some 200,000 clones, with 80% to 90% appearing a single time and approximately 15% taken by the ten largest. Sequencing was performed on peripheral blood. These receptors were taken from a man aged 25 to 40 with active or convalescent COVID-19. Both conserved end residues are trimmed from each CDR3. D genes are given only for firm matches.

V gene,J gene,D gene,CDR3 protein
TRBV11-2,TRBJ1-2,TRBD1,ANSLAGQGNYGYT
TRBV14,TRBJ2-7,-,ASSQDRAGENEQY
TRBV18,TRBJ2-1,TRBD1,ASSPKQGAGGNEQF
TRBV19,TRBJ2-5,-,ASSIGSGLGETQY
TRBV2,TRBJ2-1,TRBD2,ASSFSGGAHEQF
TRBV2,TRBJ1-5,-,ASSREIGNSQPQH
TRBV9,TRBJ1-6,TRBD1,ASSPRTGQNNSPLH
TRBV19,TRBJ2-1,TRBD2,ASSRAGLAGNNEQF
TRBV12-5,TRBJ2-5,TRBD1,ASRPGGAGETQY
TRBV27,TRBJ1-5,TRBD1,ASSGETGGGQPQH
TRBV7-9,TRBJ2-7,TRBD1,ASSSGLQGARGEQY
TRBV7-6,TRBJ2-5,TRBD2,ASSLAAGGEETQY
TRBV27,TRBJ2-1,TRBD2,ASSTIGLADYNEQF
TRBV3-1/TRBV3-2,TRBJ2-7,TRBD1,ASSQSPAGTGNHEQY
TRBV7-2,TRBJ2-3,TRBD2,ASSPAGASFPDTQY
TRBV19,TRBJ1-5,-,AGGDQRPQH
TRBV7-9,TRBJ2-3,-,ASSKSDRYTDTQY
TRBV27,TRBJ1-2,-,ASRRDSSNYGYT
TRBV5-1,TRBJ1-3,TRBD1,ASSLVGTAVRGQAGNTIY
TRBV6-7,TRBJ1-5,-,ASSSAGFQPQH
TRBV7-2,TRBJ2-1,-,ASSSGEGSIEVGQF
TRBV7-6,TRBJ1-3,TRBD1,ASSEGQGGPGNTIY
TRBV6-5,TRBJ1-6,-,ASNIDRQNSPLH
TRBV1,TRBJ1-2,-,TSTLTSGYT
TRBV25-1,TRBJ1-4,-,ASSARNAGGRGEKLF
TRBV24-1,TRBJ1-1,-,ATRGGDTEAF